This paragraph covers one T cell receptor beta chain sequence. Its antigen is not known. Documented treatment: oral pan-JAK inhibitor, 5-10 mg twice daily. Researchers took lesional scalp punch biopsies and peripheral blood from people who were alopecia areata patients. The data stem from a study of CD8+ T cells in alopecia areata. Study-level background: Treatment of the treated patients consisted of oral tofacitinib, 5 to 10 mg twice daily. Study-level results: Tofacitinib produced a significant decrease in scalp clonality and in expanded CD8+ clones among the top 100. Compared with normal scalp, lesional scalp had higher clonality and more expanded CD8+ clones.

CDR3 length: 16 residues. V lost 4 bases to trimming and J lost 4 bases, with 17 bases between them. Germline V gene sequence: CDR1 SGDLS, CDR2 YYNGEE. In each case, RNA was isolated and then reverse transcribed into cDNA as the sequencing template. The table came from immunoSEQ multiplex PCR; TCRdb's copy has only in-frame clones and leaves some out. The table has about 64,000 clones, approximately 44% seen once; the top ten hold around 20%. The receptor was isolated from a human donor with alopecia areata. The chain couples TRBV9 to TRBJ1-4; D is possibly TRBD1 (5 bases). Sequencing was performed on CD8+ T cells sorted from blood, taken at roughly week 36, from a patient treated with tofacitinib. CDR3: CASSNPETADNEKLFF. The DNA for the CDR3 is TGTGCCAGCAGCAACCCCGAGACAGCCGATAATGAAAAACTGTTTTTT.